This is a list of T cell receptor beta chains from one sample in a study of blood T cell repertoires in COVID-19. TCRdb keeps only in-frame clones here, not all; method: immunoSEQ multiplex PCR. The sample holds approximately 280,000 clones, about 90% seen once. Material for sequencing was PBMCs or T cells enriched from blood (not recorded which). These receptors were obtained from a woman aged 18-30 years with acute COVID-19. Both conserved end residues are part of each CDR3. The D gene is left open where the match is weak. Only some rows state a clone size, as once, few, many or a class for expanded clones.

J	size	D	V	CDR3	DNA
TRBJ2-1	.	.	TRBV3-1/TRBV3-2	CASSRKVGSRNEQFF	TGTGCCAGCAGTCGTAAGGTAGGGAGTAGGAATGAGCAGTTCTTC
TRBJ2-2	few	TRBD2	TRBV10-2	CASSGTSGRDTGELFF	TGCGCCAGCAGTGGGACTAGCGGGAGGGACACCGGGGAGCTGTTTTTT
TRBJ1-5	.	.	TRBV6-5	CASSPDNNQPQHF	TGTGCCAGCAGTCCCGACAACAATCAGCCCCAGCATTTT
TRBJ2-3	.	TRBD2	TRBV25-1	CATAPGLAGGTQYF	TGTGCCACCGCCCCGGGACTAGCGGGGGGTACGCAGTATTTT
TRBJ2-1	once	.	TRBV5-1	CASSLPGLDEQFF	TGCGCCAGCAGCTTGCCGGGACTTGATGAGCAGTTCTTC
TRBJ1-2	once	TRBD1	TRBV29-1	CSAIGQGDGYTF	TGCAGCGCGATAGGACAGGGGGACGGCTACACCTTC
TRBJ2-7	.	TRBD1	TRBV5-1	CASSATQGARGEQYF	TGCGCCAGCAGCGCGACTCAGGGGGCGCGGGGCGAGCAGTACTTC
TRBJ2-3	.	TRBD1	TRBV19	CASRSGTGFADTQYF	TGTGCCAGTAGGTCCGGGACAGGGTTTGCAGATACGCAGTATTTT
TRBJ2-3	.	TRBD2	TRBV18	CASSPPSRGGRPDTQYF	TGTGCCAGCTCACCACCTTCGCGGGGCGGGAGGCCGGATACGCAGTATTTT
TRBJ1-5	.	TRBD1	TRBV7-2	CASSAMGQGNQPQHF	TGTGCCAGCAGCGCAATGGGACAGGGTAATCAGCCCCAGCATTTT
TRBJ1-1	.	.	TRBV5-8	CASSWGEWADTEAFF	TGTGCCAGCAGCTGGGGCGAATGGGCGGACACTGAAGCTTTCTTT
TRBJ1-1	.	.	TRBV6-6	CASRNAGTWAFF	TGTGCCAGCAGAAACGCCGGGACTTGGGCTTTCTTT
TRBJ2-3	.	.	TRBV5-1	CASSPQTITSTDTQYF	TGCGCCAGCAGCCCCCAGACTATTACTAGCACAGATACGCAGTATTTT
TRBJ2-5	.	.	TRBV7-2	CASSPRVGGETQYF	TGTGCCAGCAGCCCCCGTGTAGGGGGAGAGACCCAGTACTTC
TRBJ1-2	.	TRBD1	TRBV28	CASSFDRGTRGYTF	TGTGCCAGCAGTTTCGACAGGGGGACGCGTGGCTACACCTTC